These 11 T cell receptor beta chains share one sample of origin, sequenced in a study of T cell responses to AZD1222 COVID-19 vaccine. This table comes from immunoSEQ multiplex PCR, and its TCRdb copy is limited to in-frame clones, with some not included. This repertoire shows around 80,000 clones, 83% found once; its top ten account for approximately 1.3%. The sample here was peripheral blood, taken 28 days after the second AZD1222 dose. Receptors were obtained from an adult who received the AZD1222 COVID-19 vaccine.

The chain carries TRBV7-9 and TRBJ1-5; D call uncertain. Germline assignment: CDR1 SEHNR and CDR2 FQNEAQ (reference sequence). V was pared by 3 bases and J by 0 bases, with 6 bases between. The CDR3 has 14 residues. CDR3 DNA: TGTGCCAGCAGCTTCGTGGGTAGCAATCAGCCCCAGCATTTT. Translated: CASSFVGSNQPQHF. Supplemented by reference TRBV7-9 and TRBJ1-5, the full variable domain reads DTGVSQNPRHKITKRGQNVTFRCDPISEHNRLYWYRQTLGQGPEFLTYFQNEAQLEKSRLLSDRFSAERPKGSFSTLEIQRTEQGDSAMYLCASSFVGSNQPQHFGDGTRLSIL.

This clone was seen only once. J is TRBJ2-7 and V is TRBV11-2; the D is unclear. Germline V gene sequence: CDR1 SGHAT, CDR2 FQNNGV. The germline V and J ends were trimmed by 6 bases and 4 bases, with 10 bases remaining between them. The CDR3 runs 12 residues. CDR3 loop: CASRLMGYEQYF. Here the CDR3 DNA reads TGTGCCAGCAGGTTGATGGGGTACGAGCAGTACTTC.

This clone was seen once. The gene calls are TRBV27 and TRBJ2-1, with 9 bases lining up with TRBD1. CDR3 length: 15 amino acids. Germline V gives CDR1 MNHEY, CDR2 SMNVEV (reference sequence). V trimming: 6 bases; J trimming: 7 bases; junction bases outside the gene matches: 10. The CDR3 loop is CASSPGTGFQNEQFF. DNA of the CDR3: TGTGCCAGCAGCCCCGGGACAGGGTTCCAAAATGAGCAGTTCTTC.

The chain couples TRBV5-4 to TRBJ2-7; D perhaps matches TRBD1 (6 bases). The V gene lost 5 bases and the J gene lost 3 bases, with 18 bases spanning the gap. The CDR3 totals 15 residues. Germline V gene data show CDR1 as SGHNT and CDR2 as YYREEE (reference sequence). CDR3 amino acids: CASRTGQQPHYEQYF. The CDR3 nucleotides read TGTGCCAGCAGAACTGGACAGCAACCGCACTACGAGCAGTACTTC.

The chain employs TRBV7-9 and TRBJ2-3; D gene unclear. Trimming removed 3 bases at V and 0 bases at J, with 10 bases between. Germline V lookup: CDR1 SEHNR, CDR2 FQNEAQ (reference sequence). The CDR3 totals 15 residues. CDR3 sequence (DNA): TGTGCCAGCAGCTTTTGGGTGGGGAGCACAGATACGCAGTATTTT. Encoded protein: CASSFWVGSTDTQYF.

The count of this clone is one. The chain recombines TRBV27 with TRBJ2-1; 10 bases map to TRBD2. Germline V gene data show CDR1 as MNHEY and CDR2 as SMNVEV (reference sequence). The CDR3 runs 16 residues. V lost 4 bases to trimming and J lost 2 bases; unmatched junction nucleotides: 5. CDR3 nucleotide sequence: TGTGCCAGCAGTTCCCCTAGCGGGAGACCCTACAATGAGCAGTTCTTC. Amino acids: CASSSPSGRPYNEQFF.

V usage is TRBV30 and J usage is TRBJ1-5; TRBD1 is a possible D gene (5 bases). The CDR3 consists of 13 residues. From germline, CDR1 is GTSNPN and CDR2 SVGIG (reference sequence). Trimming took 0 bases from V and 5 from J, leaving 8 bases between them. CDR3: CAWSVTAHQPQHF. As DNA, the CDR3 is TGTGCCTGGAGTGTGACAGCACATCAGCCCCAGCATTTT. The entire variable domain, with the rest obtained from reference TRBV30 and TRBJ1-5, is as follows: SQTIHQWPATLVQPVGSPLSLECTVEGTSNPNLYWYRQAAGRGLQLLFYSVGIGQISSEVPQNLSASRPQDRQFILSSKKLLLSDSGFYLCAWSVTAHQPQHFGDGTRLSIL.

The genes are TRBV19 and TRBJ2-2; no clear D gene. Germline V CDR1 and CDR2: LNHDA, SQIVND (reference sequence). The CDR3 runs to 13 residues. V lost 4 bases and J lost 1, with 4 bases in between. The CDR3 DNA is TGTGCCAGTAGTAATCAGAACACCGGGGAGCTGTTTTTT. Protein sequence: CASSNQNTGELFF.

The gene calls are TRBV4-2 and TRBJ2-1; TRBD2 is a possible D gene (6 bases). V shed 6 bases and J shed 2 bases, with 14 bases lying between them. The CDR3 is 15 amino acids. CDR1 is LGHNA and CDR2 is YNFKEQ in the germline V gene. Written as DNA, the CDR3 is TGTGCCAGCAGTAGGAGCGGGTCCACCTACAATGAGCAGTTCTTC. It yields the protein CASSRSGSTYNEQFF.

The chain joins TRBV5-1 to TRBJ1-5; TRBD1 is a possible D gene (6 bases). This CDR3 is 16 amino acids long. V was trimmed by 7 bases and J by 2 bases, leaving 19 bases between them. Germline V gene data show CDR1 as SGHRS and CDR2 as YFSETQ. The CDR3 loop is CASQPDGGGGNQPQHF. The CDR3 DNA follows: TGCGCCAGCCAACCGGACGGGGGCGGTGGCAATCAGCCCCAGCATTTT.

The chain has TRBV11-3 and TRBJ2-1, with 10 nucleotides matching TRBD2. This CDR3 has 14 amino acids. V shed 5 bases, J shed 9 bases, and the junction held 7 bases outside the gene matches. Germline CDR1 and CDR2: SGHNT and YENEEA. CDR3 residues: CASSPSGRGGEQFF. The CDR3 DNA reads as TGTGCCAGCAGCCCAAGCGGGAGGGGCGGTGAGCAGTTCTTC.